Sequencing of this T cell receptor (beta chain) was carried out in a study of cytomegalovirus exposure and HLA in healthy donors. Study-wide results and limits: Most CMV-associated TCR beta chains appeared HLA-restricted in a later analysis. It was reported that TCR beta sequences correctly inferred the HLA-A and HLA-B alleles for most subjects.

The study ran its PCR with 60 Vbeta and 13 Jbeta primers. Clones were read by immunoSEQ multiplex PCR, and TCRdb kept only the in-frame ones, dropping some. Seen here are about 160,000 clones, around 72% observed once, and the top ten hold approximately 7.1%. As to this clone: Its antigen remains unknown.

The V segment lost 5 bases and the J segment 4 bases; nucleotides outside the gene matches: 2. Germline CDR1 and CDR2: LNHDA and SQIVND (reference sequence). CDR3 length: 13 amino acids. The TCR was taken from a man aged 40-50 years in good health and CMV-seropositive. Sequencing was performed on PBMCs. V usage is TRBV19 and J usage is TRBJ1-3; 7 positions match TRBD1. The CDR3 sequence is CASSETGGNTIYF. The CDR3 coding sequence is TGTGCCAGTAGTGAGACAGGGGGAAACACCATATATTTT. Filled out from reference TRBV19 and TRBJ1-3, the complete variable domain reads DGGITQSPKYLFRKEGQNVTLSCEQNLNHDAMYWYRQDPGQGLRLIYYSQIVNDFQKGDIAEGYSVSREKKESFPLTVTSAQKNPTAFYLCASSETGGNTIYFGEGSWLTVV.